The 15 T cell receptor beta chains reported below all come from one sample, sequenced in a study of blood T cell repertoires in COVID-19. The data were produced by immunoSEQ multiplex PCR, yet TCRdb's version contains in-frame clones alone and is incomplete. The sample records approximately 440,000 clones, roughly 87% being singletons. The material sequenced was PBMCs or T cells enriched from blood (not recorded which). These receptors all come from a man between 18 and 35 years old who had recovered from COVID-19.

In its sample, this clone ranks as medium-sized (0.01 to 0.1%). The chain's CDR3 is CASSVTQGATEAFF. The CDR3 bases are TGTGCCAGCAGTGTCACACAGGGGGCAACTGAAGCTTTCTTT. The V and J genes are TRBV2 and TRBJ1-1, with TRBD1 matching over 9 bases. Trimming cost V 4 bases and J 5 bases; bases outside gene matches: 5. Germline loops: CDR1 SNHLY, CDR2 FYNNEI. This CDR3 contains 14 residues.

V and J are TRBV25-1 and TRBJ2-7; 11 bases line up with TRBD2. CDR3 length: 17 residues. In germline, CDR1 is MGHDK, CDR2 SYGVNS. V lost 6 bases and J lost 1; bases outside the gene matches: 11. In nucleotides, the CDR3 is TGTGCCAGCAGCGCGACTAGCGGGACGCCTGGATCCTACGAGCAGTACTTC. Protein: CASSATSGTPGSYEQYF.

The chain employs TRBV3-1 (or the pseudogene TRBV3-2) and TRBJ1-1, with 8 bases identical to TRBD1. The CDR3 consists of 14 residues. Germline trimming cut 2 bases from V and 4 bases from J; bases unmatched to any gene: 3. Per the germline V gene, CDR1 is LGHDT and CDR2 is YNNKEL (reference sequence). As DNA, the CDR3 is TGTGCCAGCAGCCAACCACAGGGGGGCACTGAAGCTTTCTTT. Translated, it gives CASSQPQGGTEAFF.

CDR3 nucleotide sequence: TGTGCCAGCAGCTTAGTGGGGGCGCCGAACTATGGCTACACCTTC. Protein product: CASSLVGAPNYGYTF. V is TRBV7-9 and J is TRBJ1-2, with D perhaps matching TRBD1 (6 bases). This CDR3 contains 15 residues. The V gene's germline CDR1 is SEHNR and CDR2 FQNEAQ (reference sequence). Trimming removed 1 base at V and 2 bases at J, with 11 bases between.

This chain connects TRBV30 to TRBJ1-3, with 8 bases lining up with TRBD1. With V trimmed by 0 bases and J by 4 bases, 8 bases remained unmatched. The CDR3 has 16 residues. The germline V gene encodes CDR1 GTSNPN and CDR2 SVGIG (reference sequence). The DNA for the CDR3 is TGTGCCTGGAGTGTACGTAGGACAGGGTCAGGAAACACCATATATTTT. It yields the protein CAWSVRRTGSGNTIYF.

This chain links TRBV7-8 with TRBJ2-7, with D perhaps matching TRBD2 (5 bases). The CDR3 has 15 amino acids. CDR1 and CDR2 (germline): SGHVS, FQNEAQ. The germline V and J ends were trimmed by 3 bases and 0 bases, with 12 bases remaining between them. In DNA form, the CDR3 reads TGTGCCAGCAGCTTTGGGAGAGTCGGCTCCTACGAGCAGTACTTC. Protein product: CASSFGRVGSYEQYF.

This clone has just a few counts. V and J are TRBV3-1 (or the pseudogene TRBV3-2) and TRBJ1-1; D is undetermined. The CDR3 covers 13 residues. V shed 5 bases and J shed 2 bases, with 9 bases lying between them. Germline CDR1 and CDR2: LGHDT and YNNKEL (reference sequence). This chain's CDR3 is CASSELGNTEAFF. The CDR3 bases are TGTGCCAGCAGCGAATTGGGCAACACTGAAGCTTTCTTT.

The CDR3 bases are TGTGCCAGCAGCCAAGGGCATCAGCGGGGGGACAATGAGCAGTTCTTC. Protein sequence: CASSQGHQRGDNEQFF. The gene calls are TRBV7-2 and TRBJ2-1, with 9 positions matching TRBD2. The germline V gene encodes CDR1 SGHTA and CDR2 FQGNSA. Trimming took 5 bases from V and 5 from J; bases not matched to a gene: 10. The CDR3 sequence is 16 residues long. Variable domain in full (rest from reference TRBV7-2 and TRBJ2-1): GAGVSQSPSNKVTEKGKDVELRCDPISGHTALYWYRQSLGQGLEFLIYFQGNSAPDKSGLPSDRFSAERTGGSVSTLTIQRTQQEDSAVYLCASSQGHQRGDNEQFFGPGTRLTVL.

The chain links TRBV7-6 to TRBJ1-6, with TRBD1 identical over 8 bases. The CDR3 sequence is 15 residues long. The V gene end was trimmed by 5 bases and the J gene end by 5 bases; junction bases not matched to a gene: 5. From germline, CDR1 is SGHVS and CDR2 FNYEAQ. The CDR3: CASSRGTGDNSPLHF. In DNA form, the CDR3 reads TGTGCCAGCAGCCGCGGGACAGGCGATAATTCACCCCTCCACTTT.

The V and J genes are TRBV5-1 and TRBJ1-3; D call uncertain. Trimming pared 4 bases from V and 8 bases from J, leaving 13 bases between. CDR3 length: 13 amino acids. The V gene's germline CDR1 is SGHRS and CDR2 YFSETQ. The CDR3 region has the DNA TGCGCCAGCAGCGCGGGGAGTGCTGACACCATATATTTT. Encoded protein: CASSAGSADTIYF.

CDR3 sequence (DNA): TGTGCCAGCAGCCCCGAAGGCGGGAGCTCCTACGAGCAGTACTTC. Translating gives CASSPEGGSSYEQYF. The chain is built from TRBV28 and TRBJ2-7; TRBD2 aligns across 7 bases. V lost 6 bases to trimming and J lost 0 bases; unmatched junction nucleotides: 8. Germline lookup yields CDR1 MDHEN and CDR2 SYDVKM. The CDR3 totals 15 residues.

V gene TRBV11-2 combines with J gene TRBJ1-2; D remains ambiguous. There are 13 residues in the CDR3. The V gene lost 7 bases and the J gene lost 0 bases, with 9 bases spanning the gap. The V gene's germline CDR1 is SGHAT and CDR2 FQNNGV. The CDR3 protein is CASTLAANYGYTF. The CDR3 nucleotides are TGTGCCAGCACTTTGGCTGCTAACTATGGCTACACCTTC.

The chain uses TRBV5-1 and TRBJ2-2; no reliable D call. The germline V and J ends were trimmed by 2 bases and 4 bases, with 12 bases remaining between them. The CDR3 has 15 amino acids. The germline V gene encodes CDR1 SGHRS and CDR2 YFSETQ. This chain's CDR3 is CASSFTGFGTGELFF. CDR3 sequence (DNA): TGCGCCAGCAGCTTTACCGGGTTTGGCACCGGGGAGCTGTTTTTT.

The V call is TRBV5-6, the J call TRBJ2-7; 7 nucleotides line up with TRBD1. The V gene's germline CDR1 is SGHDT and CDR2 YYEEEE. The V segment lost 4 bases and the J segment 0 bases; nucleotides outside the gene matches: 7. The CDR3 extends over 15 amino acids. DNA for the CDR3: TGTGCCAGCAGCGCGACAGGGCCTAGCTCCTACGAGCAGTACTTC. Translated: CASSATGPSSYEQYF.

The V call is TRBV15, the J call TRBJ2-7; D is perhaps TRBD2 (6 bases). CDR1 and CDR2 (germline): LNHNV, YYDKDF (reference sequence). The V gene lost 1 base and the J gene lost 8 bases, with 15 bases spanning the gap. This CDR3 has 14 residues. The CDR3 reads CATSRAGDLSQQYF. In nucleotides, the CDR3 is TGTGCCACCAGCAGAGCGGGGGACCTTTCGCAGCAGTACTTC.